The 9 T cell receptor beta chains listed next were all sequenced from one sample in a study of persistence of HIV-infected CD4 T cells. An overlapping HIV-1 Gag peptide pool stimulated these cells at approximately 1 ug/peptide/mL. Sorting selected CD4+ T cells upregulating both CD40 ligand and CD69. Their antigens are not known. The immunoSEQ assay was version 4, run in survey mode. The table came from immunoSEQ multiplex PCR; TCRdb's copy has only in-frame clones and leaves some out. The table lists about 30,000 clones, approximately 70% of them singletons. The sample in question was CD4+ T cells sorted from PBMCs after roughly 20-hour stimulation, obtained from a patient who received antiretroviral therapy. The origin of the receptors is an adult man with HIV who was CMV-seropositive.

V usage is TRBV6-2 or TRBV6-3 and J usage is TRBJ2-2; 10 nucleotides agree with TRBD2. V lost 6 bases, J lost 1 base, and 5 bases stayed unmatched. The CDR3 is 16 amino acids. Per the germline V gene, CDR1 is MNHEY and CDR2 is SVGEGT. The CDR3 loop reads CASSARLAGNTGELFF. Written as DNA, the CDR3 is TGTGCCAGCAGCGCGAGACTAGCGGGGAACACCGGGGAGCTGTTTTTT.

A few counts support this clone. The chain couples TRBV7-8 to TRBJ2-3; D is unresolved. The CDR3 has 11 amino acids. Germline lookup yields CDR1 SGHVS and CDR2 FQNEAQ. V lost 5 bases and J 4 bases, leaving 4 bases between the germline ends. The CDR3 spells CASSQSDTQYF. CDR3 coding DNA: TGTGCCAGCAGCCAGTCAGATACGCAGTATTTT.

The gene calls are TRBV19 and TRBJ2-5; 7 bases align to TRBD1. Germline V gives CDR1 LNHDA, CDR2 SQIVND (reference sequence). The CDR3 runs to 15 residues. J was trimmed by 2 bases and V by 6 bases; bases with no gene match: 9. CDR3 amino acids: CASRGVAGGQETQYF. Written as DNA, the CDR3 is TGTGCCAGTAGGGGGGTGGCAGGGGGACAAGAGACCCAGTACTTC.

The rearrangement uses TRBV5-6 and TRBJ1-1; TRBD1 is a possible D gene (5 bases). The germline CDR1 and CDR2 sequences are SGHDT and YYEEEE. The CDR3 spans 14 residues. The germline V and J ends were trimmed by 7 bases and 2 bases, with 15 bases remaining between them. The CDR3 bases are TGTGCCAGCTCCGAGATCCGGGACAACACTGAAGCTTTCTTT. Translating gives CASSEIRDNTEAFF. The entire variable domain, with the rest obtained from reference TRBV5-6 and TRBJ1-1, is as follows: DAGVTQSPTHLIKTRGQQVTLRCSPKSGHDTVSWYQQALGQGPQFIFQYYEEEERQRGNFPDRFSGHQFPNYSSELNVNALLLGDSALYLCASSEIRDNTEAFFGQGTRLTVV.

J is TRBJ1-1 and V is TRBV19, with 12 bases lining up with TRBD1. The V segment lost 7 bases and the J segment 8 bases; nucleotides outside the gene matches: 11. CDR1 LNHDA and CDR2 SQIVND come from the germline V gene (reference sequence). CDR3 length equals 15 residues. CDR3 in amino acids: CASMGSGQGAREAFF. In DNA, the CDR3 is TGTGCCAGTATGGGCTCGGGACAGGGGGCAAGAGAAGCTTTCTTT.

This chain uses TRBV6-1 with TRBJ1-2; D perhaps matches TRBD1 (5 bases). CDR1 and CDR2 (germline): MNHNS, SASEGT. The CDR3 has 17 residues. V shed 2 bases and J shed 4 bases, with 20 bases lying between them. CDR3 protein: CASSENDGAGTFYGYTF. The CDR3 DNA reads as TGTGCCAGCAGTGAAAACGATGGGGCAGGAACTTTCTATGGCTACACCTTC.

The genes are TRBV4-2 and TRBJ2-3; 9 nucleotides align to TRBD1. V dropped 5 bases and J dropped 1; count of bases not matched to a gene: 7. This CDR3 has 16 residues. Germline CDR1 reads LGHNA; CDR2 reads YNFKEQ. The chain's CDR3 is CASSIQGAQGTDTQYF. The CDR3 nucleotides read TGTGCCAGCAGCATACAGGGGGCGCAGGGCACAGATACGCAGTATTTT.

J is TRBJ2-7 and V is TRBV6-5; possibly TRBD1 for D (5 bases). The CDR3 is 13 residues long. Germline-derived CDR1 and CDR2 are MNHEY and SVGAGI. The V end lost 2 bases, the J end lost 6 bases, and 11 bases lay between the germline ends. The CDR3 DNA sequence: TGTGCCAGCAGTTACGAGCAGGGTAGCGAGCAGTACTTC. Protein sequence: CASSYEQGSEQYF.

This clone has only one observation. The CDR3 protein is CSASRGAEAQHF. The DNA for the CDR3 is TGCAGTGCTAGTAGGGGGGCAGAGGCCCAGCATTTT. The chain joins TRBV20-1 to TRBJ1-5, with a possible D match to TRBD1 (6 bases). The V gene lost 3 bases and the J gene lost 11 bases, with 14 bases spanning the gap. From germline, CDR1 is DFQATT and CDR2 SNEGSKA (reference sequence). The CDR3 runs to 12 residues.